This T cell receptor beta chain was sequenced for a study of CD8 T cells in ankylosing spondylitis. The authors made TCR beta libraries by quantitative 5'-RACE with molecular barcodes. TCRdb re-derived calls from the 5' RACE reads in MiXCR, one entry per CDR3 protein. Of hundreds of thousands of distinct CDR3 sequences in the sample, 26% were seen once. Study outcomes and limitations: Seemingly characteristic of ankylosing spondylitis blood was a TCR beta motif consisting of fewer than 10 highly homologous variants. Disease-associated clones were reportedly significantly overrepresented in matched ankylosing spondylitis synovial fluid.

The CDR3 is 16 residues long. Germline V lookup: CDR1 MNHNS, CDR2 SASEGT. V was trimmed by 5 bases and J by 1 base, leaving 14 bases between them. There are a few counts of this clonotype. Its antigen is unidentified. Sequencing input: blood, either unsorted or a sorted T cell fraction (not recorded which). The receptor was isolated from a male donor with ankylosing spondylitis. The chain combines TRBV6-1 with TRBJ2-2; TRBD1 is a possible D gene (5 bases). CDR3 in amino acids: CASSLGRTMNTGELFF. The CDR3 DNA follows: TGTGCCAGCAGTCTAGGCAGGACAATGAACACCGGGGAGCTGTTTTTT.